This TCR beta chain was recorded in a study of blood T cell repertoires in COVID-19. At the level of the study: The study drew acute and convalescent COVID-19 samples from the United States, Italy and Spain. Sources were T cells, B-cell-depleted T cells, or PBMCs; the material itself was cDNA or gDNA.

Per the original data handling: Reference gene primer amplification gave nucleated cell count estimates. Libraries were prepared by immunoSEQ multiplex PCR; TCRdb keeps only in-frame clonotypes and omits some of them. For V, J and clone size, that table is used; D and trimming come from the DNA. The sample has 95,000 to 110,000 clones, about four fifths seen once. Trimming removed 3 bases from V and 1 base from J; junction bases left unmatched: 3. Germline V gene sequence: CDR1 MDHEN, CDR2 SYDVKM. This CDR3 region has 15 residues. This chain connects TRBV28 to TRBJ1-5; 7 positions match TRBD1. The sequence derives from a woman of 80 years or more with active or convalescent COVID-19. Sequenced material: peripheral blood. This CDR3 reads CASSFGGQSNQPQHF. Here the CDR3 DNA reads TGTGCCAGCAGTTTCGGGGGACAGAGCAATCAGCCCCAGCATTTT.